This TCR beta chain is from a study of T-cell memory formation after mild COVID-19. This clonotype has more than one count but fewer than ten. Mismatch with germline at one junction end may stem from a read error. It was 5'RACE with constant-segment primers that produced the TCR alpha and TCR beta cDNA libraries, which carried sample barcodes and UMIs. TCRdb processed the 5' RACE reads anew with MiXCR; each CDR3 protein has one entry. Of about 360,000 distinct CDR3 sequences listed, approximately 15% were seen once; the top ten hold roughly 22%. This CDR3 contains 18 residues. Germline lookup yields CDR1 SGHTA and CDR2 FQGTGA.

This chain connects TRBV7-3 to TRBJ2-3, with D possibly being TRBD2 (7 bases). Sequencing was done on a sample of PBMCs or a T cell subset sorted from them (not recorded which). This TCR was recovered from a man between 18 and 29 years old who had mild COVID-19 (a few samples of this study predate the infection). Cell type and time point are not known. CDR3 sequence reads: CASSLKTRGRGGVDTQYF. The CDR3 DNA sequence: TGTGCCAGCAGTTTAAAGACTCGGGGGCGGGGAGGGGTAGATACGCAGTATTTT.